This T cell receptor (beta chain) is from a study of technical replicates of blood from several donors (dated by TCRdb to 2017 to 2019). Library prep was done by the immunoSEQ multiplex PCR assay. TCRdb's version of the immuneACCESS table is confined to in-frame rearrangements and falls short of the full clone set. An unresolved V gene accounts for under half of the shortfall where checked; the remainder is of unknown origin. A total of under 70,000 clones appear in this sample, just over 85% of them only once. The top ten hold 5.6% of the sample. CDR1 and CDR2, looked up from the germline V gene (reference sequence), are LNHDA and SQIVND. The CDR3 runs 14 amino acids, cysteine and phenylalanine included. The sequence is cut down to CDR3 DNA, 42 bases in frame from base 1. V was cut back by 1 base and J by 8 bases, leaving a gap of 14 bases between them. On this clone: Its antigen remains unidentified. No base qualities exist here, and no much larger clone lies one base off it.

This receptor was taken from a human donor in good health. Some clones in this sample may be carry-over from other donors' samples. The chain couples TRBV19 to TRBJ1-2, with no reliable assignment of the D segment. The sample consisted of PBMCs. The CDR3 region has the sequence CASSIVTANDGYTF. In nucleotide form, the sequence is TGTGCCAGTAGTATAGTAACAGCCAATGACGGCTACACCTTC.